The clone carrying this T cell receptor beta chain showed up just a few times. The antigen is unknown. These data belong to a study of OX40 agonist ivuxolimab in advanced cancers. Across the whole study: The drug used for patients, ivuxolimab, was an agonistic anti-OX40 (CD134) antibody. Study-wide results and caveats: Average numbers of expanded clones were greater in CD8+ T cells than in CD4+.

The CDR3 covers 12 residues. Between the trimmed V and J ends, which lost 6 bases and 1 base, there was a span of 7 bases. Germline loops: CDR1 SGHRS, CDR2 YFSETQ. Using immunoSEQ multiplex PCR, the repertoire was profiled, and TCRdb retains in-frame clones only, with some absent. The sample lists some 110,000 clones, 90% occurring once. Source: CD4+ or CD8+ T cells sorted from blood, taken in a trial of the OX40 agonist ivuxolimab. This chain uses TRBV5-1 with TRBJ1-1; D is ambiguous. This clonotype originated in an adult with an advanced solid tumor such as melanoma, head and neck, liver or kidney cancer. CDR3 region: CASNPGNTEAFF. CDR3 sequence (DNA): TGCGCCAGCAACCCTGGGAACACTGAAGCTTTCTTT.